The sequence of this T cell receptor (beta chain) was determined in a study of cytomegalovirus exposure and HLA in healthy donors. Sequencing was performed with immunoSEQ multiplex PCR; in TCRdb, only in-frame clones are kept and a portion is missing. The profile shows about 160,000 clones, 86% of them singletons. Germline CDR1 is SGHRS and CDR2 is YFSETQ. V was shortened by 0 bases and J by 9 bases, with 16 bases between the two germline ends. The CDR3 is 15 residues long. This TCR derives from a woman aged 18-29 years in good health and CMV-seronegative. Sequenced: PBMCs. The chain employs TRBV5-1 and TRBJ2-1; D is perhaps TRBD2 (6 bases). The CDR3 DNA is TGCGCCAGCAGCTTGGCCACGGGAGTTGAGGGTGAGCAGTTCTTC. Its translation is CASSLATGVEGEQFF.